Listed here are 10 T cell receptor beta chains from one sample, sequenced in a study of OX40 agonist ivuxolimab in advanced cancers. The protocol was immunoSEQ multiplex PCR, while the TCRdb copy is restricted to in-frame clones and leaves out a portion. There are 78,000 or so clones in the sample; approximately 91% occur only once, and about 0.8% lies in the top ten. The specimen comprised CD4+ or CD8+ T cells sorted from blood, sampled in a trial of the OX40 agonist ivuxolimab. These receptors were collected from an adult with an advanced solid tumor such as melanoma, head and neck, liver or kidney cancer.

V and J are TRBV6-4 and TRBJ2-1, with 7 bases aligning to TRBD2. Germline V lookup: CDR1 MRHNA, CDR2 SNTAGT. The length of the CDR3 is 13 residues. V dropped 9 bases and J dropped 4; count of bases not matched to a gene: 6. The CDR3 DNA reads TGTGCCAGTGGGAGGGGAGGTTACAATGAGCAGTTCTTC. Amino acid sequence: CASGRGGYNEQFF.

This clone appeared a single time. The gene calls are TRBV10-3 and TRBJ2-3; TRBD1 matches at 9 bases. With 6 bases clipped from V and 3 bases from J, the junction kept 7 bases outside the gene matches. This CDR3 has 15 amino acids. Germline values: CDR1 ENHRY, CDR2 SYGVKD. The CDR3 nucleotides read TGTGCCATCAGCGCCTCACAGGGGGCGACAGATACGCAGTATTTT. Protein: CAISASQGATDTQYF.

The V gene is TRBV28, the J gene TRBJ1-2; TRBD1 might be the D (5 bases). CDR1 and CDR2 from the germline V gene are MDHEN and SYDVKM. Trimming pared 2 bases from V and 5 bases from J, leaving 18 bases between. The CDR3 has 16 residues. CDR3 nucleotides: TGTGCCAGCAGTTTAGTCCCCCAAGCAGGGCGATATGGCTACACCTTC. It codes for CASSLVPQAGRYGYTF.

The V call is TRBV5-6, the J call TRBJ2-4, with 12 nucleotides matching TRBD1. CDR1 is SGHDT and CDR2 is YYEEEE in the germline V gene. V was pared by 4 bases and J by 16 bases, with 9 bases of the junction left unmatched. The CDR3 is made up of 13 amino acids. The CDR3 DNA reads TGTGCCAGCAGCCACGGGGACAGGGGGCGAAAATACTTC. Translated: CASSHGDRGRKYF.

The chain links TRBV7-9 to TRBJ1-2; D may be TRBD1 (5 bases). CDR1 and CDR2 (germline): SEHNR, FQNEAQ (reference sequence). The V end lost 1 base, the J end lost 5 bases, and 17 bases lay between the germline ends. There are 16 residues in the CDR3. CDR3 DNA sequence: TGTGCCAGCAGCTTAGGGGGACCCATGGTCAGGTATGGCTACACCTTC. Its translation: CASSLGGPMVRYGYTF.

V gene TRBV30 combines with J gene TRBJ1-6; D unresolved. The CDR3 loop spans 13 amino acids. Germline CDR1 and CDR2: GTSNPN and SVGIG (reference sequence). Trimming left V 4 bases short and J 6 bases short, with 10 bases between. The CDR3, as DNA: TGTGCCTGGAAGAATCCCGTTAATTCACCCCTCCACTTT. Protein product: CAWKNPVNSPLHF.

This chain links TRBV27 with TRBJ1-5; a weak D match, TRBD1 (5 bases). Trimming shortened V by 2 bases and J by 1 base, and 9 bases separated the two germline ends. Germline CDR1 reads MNHEY; CDR2 reads SMNVEV (reference sequence). The CDR3 is made up of 15 amino acids. Here the CDR3 reads CASSLRAGSNQPQHF. CDR3 DNA: TGTGCCAGCAGTTTAAGGGCAGGGAGCAATCAGCCCCAGCATTTT.

The rearrangement uses TRBV10-3 and TRBJ2-3, with 10 bases lining up with TRBD1. Germline V gene sequence: CDR1 ENHRY, CDR2 SYGVKD. V lost 6 bases to trimming and J lost 6 bases; unmatched junction nucleotides: 9. The CDR3 has 15 amino acids. CDR3 protein: CAISGDRGFGDTQYF. The CDR3 region has the DNA TGTGCCATCAGCGGGGACAGGGGCTTTGGGGATACGCAGTATTTT.

The chain has TRBV2 and TRBJ2-2; a possible D gene is TRBD2 (6 bases). Trimming stripped 6 bases from V and 4 bases from J, with 12 bases between. In germline, CDR1 is SNHLY, CDR2 FYNNEI. The CDR3 sequence is 14 residues long. CDR3: CASRGLGGTGELFF. The CDR3 DNA reads TGTGCCAGCAGGGGACTCGGGGGCACCGGGGAGCTGTTTTTT.

The chain employs TRBV2 and TRBJ1-1; a weak D match, TRBD1 (6 bases). V gave up 6 bases and J gave up 3 bases, with 11 bases separating them. Per the germline V gene, CDR1 is SNHLY and CDR2 is FYNNEI. The CDR3 is 13 amino acids. CDR3 region: CASRDNRDTEAFF. The CDR3 region has the DNA TGTGCCAGCAGGGATAACAGGGACACTGAAGCTTTCTTT.